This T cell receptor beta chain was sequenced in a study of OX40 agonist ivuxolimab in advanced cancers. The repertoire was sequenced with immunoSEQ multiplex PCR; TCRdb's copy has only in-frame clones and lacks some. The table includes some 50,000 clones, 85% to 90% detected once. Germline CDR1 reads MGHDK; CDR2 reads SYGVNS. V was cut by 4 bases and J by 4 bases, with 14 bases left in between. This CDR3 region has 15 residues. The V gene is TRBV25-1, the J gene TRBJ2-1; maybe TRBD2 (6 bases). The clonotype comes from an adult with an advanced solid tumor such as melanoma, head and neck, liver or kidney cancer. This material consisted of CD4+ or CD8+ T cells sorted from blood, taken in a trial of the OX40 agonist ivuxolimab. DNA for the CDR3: TGTGCCAGCAGTGCAACCCGGGACTCTTACAATGAGCAGTTCTTC. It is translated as CASSATRDSYNEQFF.